This T cell receptor (beta chain) was profiled in a study of blood T cell repertoires in COVID-19. Study details: There were acute and convalescent COVID-19 samples, and they came from the United States, Italy and Spain.

The table lists this clone with a count of one. Original methodology: Estimates of nucleated cell counts were drawn from the amplification of reference gene primers. Only in-frame clones appear in the TCRdb table, and some are missing; sequencing was by immunoSEQ multiplex PCR. The V and J calls and clone size are taken from that table; D and trimming were inferred from the DNA. The sample shows about half a million clones, over 75% of them seen only once. Germline loops: CDR1 SGHAT, CDR2 FQNNGV. The CDR3 totals 15 residues. J gave up 1 base and V 5 bases, and 2 bases lay outside the gene matches. This sequence joins TRBV11-2 and TRBJ2-5; 12 bases agree with TRBD2. Source material: peripheral blood. The receptor was isolated from a human donor in a cohort sampled during active COVID-19. CDR3 sequence: CASSRTSGVQETQYF. The CDR3 DNA follows: TGTGCCAGCAGCCGGACTAGCGGGGTCCAAGAGACCCAGTACTTC.